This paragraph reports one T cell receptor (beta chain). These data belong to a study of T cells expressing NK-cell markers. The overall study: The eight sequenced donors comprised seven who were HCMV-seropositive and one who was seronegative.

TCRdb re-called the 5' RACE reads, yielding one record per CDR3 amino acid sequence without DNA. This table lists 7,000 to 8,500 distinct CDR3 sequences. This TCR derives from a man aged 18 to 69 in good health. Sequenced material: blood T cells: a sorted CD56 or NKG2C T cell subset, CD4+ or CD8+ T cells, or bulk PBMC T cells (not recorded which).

CDR3 amino acids: CASSLSPTGGKETQYF. The rearrangement uses TRBV5-6 and TRBJ2-5; TCRdb's D call of TRBD1 is untestable without DNA. This CDR3 spans 16 amino acids. Germline V gives CDR1 SGHDT, CDR2 YYEEEE.